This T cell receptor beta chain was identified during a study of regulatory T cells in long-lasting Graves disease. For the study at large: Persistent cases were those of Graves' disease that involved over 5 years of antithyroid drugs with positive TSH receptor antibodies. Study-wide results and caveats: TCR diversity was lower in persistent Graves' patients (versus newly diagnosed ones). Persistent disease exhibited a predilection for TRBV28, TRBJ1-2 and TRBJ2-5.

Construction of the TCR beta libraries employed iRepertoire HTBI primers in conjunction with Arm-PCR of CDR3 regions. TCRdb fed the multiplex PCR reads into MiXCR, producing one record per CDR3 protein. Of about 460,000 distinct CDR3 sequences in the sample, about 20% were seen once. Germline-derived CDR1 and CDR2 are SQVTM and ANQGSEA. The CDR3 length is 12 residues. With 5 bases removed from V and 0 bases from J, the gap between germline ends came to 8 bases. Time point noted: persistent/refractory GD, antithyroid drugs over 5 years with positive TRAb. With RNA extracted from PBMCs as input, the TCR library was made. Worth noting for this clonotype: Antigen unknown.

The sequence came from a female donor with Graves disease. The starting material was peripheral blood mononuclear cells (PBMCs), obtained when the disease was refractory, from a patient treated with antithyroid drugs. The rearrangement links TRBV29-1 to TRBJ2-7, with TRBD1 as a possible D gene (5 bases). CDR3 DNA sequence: TGCAGCGTTCGACAGAGCTCCTACGAGCAGTACTTC. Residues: CSVRQSSYEQYF.